This T cell receptor beta chain was sequenced during a study of monozygotic twins with inflammatory bowel disease. General observations from the study: Distinguishing T cell subtypes was not possible. Clonotypes shared with others were fewer in IBD patients than in healthy twins, especially with disease activity.

No T cells were sorted before total RNA was taken from whole blood. From germline, CDR1 is MNHEY and CDR2 SVGAGI. The CDR3 has 13 residues. As to this clonotype: Its antigen is still unknown.

TCRdb reprocessed the 5' RACE reads, keeping one entry per CDR3 protein, no DNA. The sample totals around 410,000 distinct CDR3 sequences. Input material: blood. The TCR was taken from a human donor with ulcerative colitis or Crohn's disease, or a healthy co-twin of an affected twin (not recorded which). The V and J genes are TRBV6-5 and TRBJ1-1; the TCRdb D gene call, TRBD1, has no DNA to confirm it. The chain's CDR3 is CASSYGGRTEAFF.